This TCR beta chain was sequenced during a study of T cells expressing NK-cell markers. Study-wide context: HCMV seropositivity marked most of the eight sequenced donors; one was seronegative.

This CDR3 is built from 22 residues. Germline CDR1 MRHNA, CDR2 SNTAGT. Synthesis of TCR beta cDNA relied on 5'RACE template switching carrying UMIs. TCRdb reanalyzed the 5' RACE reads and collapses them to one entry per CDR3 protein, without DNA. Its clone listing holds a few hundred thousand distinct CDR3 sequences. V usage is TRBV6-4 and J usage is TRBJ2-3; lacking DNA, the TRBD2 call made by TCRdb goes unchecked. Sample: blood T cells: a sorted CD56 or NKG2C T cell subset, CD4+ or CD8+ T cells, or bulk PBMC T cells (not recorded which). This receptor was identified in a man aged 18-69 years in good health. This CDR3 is CASSDPERTGTSGALSTDTQYF.